This record concerns one TCR beta chain sequence. Its matching antigen is unknown. A much larger clone is a single base away; this may be a read error. CDR1 and CDR2 from the germline V gene are MNHEY and SVGEGT. V dropped 6 bases and J dropped 4 bases, with 13 bases sitting between them. CDR3 length: 15 amino acids. These data are taken from a study of tumor-infiltrating lymphocytes in primary liver carcinoma. Study information: Surgeons resected the patients' primary liver carcinomas. Points from the study as a whole: The overlap of tumor-adjacent and tumor-blood pairs was smaller than that of tumor region pairs.

Unsorted whole blood yielded blood RNA, and germline DNA was extracted as well. From around 500 ng of total RNA, TCR beta-specific cDNA was reverse-transcribed using a constant-region primer. ARM-PCR was slightly modified, and three nested multiplex PCR rounds with it gave rise to the TCR beta libraries. TRBV1-TRBV30 forward and Cbeta reverse primers drove the first two approximately 11-cycle rounds. MiXCR, run by TCRdb on the multiplex PCR reads, gives a single entry per CDR3 protein. This table has about 320,000 distinct CDR3 sequences, 65% appearing once. The V call is TRBV6-2 or TRBV6-3, the J call TRBJ2-6; D is possibly TRBD2 (6 bases). The TCR sequence derives from a man in his forties with primary liver carcinoma and hepatitis B virus infection. The sequencing sample was made of peripheral blood. The CDR3 DNA reads as TGTGCCAGCAGGTCAGTCCTAGCGGGGGCCAACGTCCTGACTTTC. Translation: CASRSVLAGANVLTF.